This entry is about one TCR beta chain. Its cognate antigen is unknown. This sample was taken from a study of neoadjuvant nivolumab and ipilimumab in lung cancer. Study-level points and caveats: From pretherapy to surgery, tumor richness and clonality rose with dual therapy. Blood richness before therapy tracked richness in tumors resected after neoadjuvant therapy.

V was clipped by 0 bases and J by 10 bases, with 5 bases between them. CDR3 length equals 11 residues. Germline assignment: CDR1 MGHRA and CDR2 YSYEKL. The assay was immunoSEQ multiplex PCR, and TCRdb's table has in-frame clones only and misses some. The table has 39,000 or so clones, 85% to 90% seen once. Here the sequenced sample was peripheral blood, taken before neoadjuvant nivolumab, alone or with ipilimumab. The sequence derives from an adult with non-small cell lung cancer. The chain uses TRBV4-1 and TRBJ2-3; D call uncertain. The CDR3 DNA is TGCGCCAGCAGCCAAGAGACGGCGCAGTATTTT. Translated, it gives CASSQETAQYF.